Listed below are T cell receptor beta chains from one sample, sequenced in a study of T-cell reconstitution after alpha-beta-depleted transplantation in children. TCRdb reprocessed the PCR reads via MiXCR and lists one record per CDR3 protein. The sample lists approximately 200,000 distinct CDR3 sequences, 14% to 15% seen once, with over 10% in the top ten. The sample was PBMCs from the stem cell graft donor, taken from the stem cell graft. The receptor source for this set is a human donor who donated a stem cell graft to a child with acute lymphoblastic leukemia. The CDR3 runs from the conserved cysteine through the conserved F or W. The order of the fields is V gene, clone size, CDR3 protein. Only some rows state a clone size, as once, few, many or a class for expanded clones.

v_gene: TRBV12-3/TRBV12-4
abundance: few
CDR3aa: CASSFVGTQYF

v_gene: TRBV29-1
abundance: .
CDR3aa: CSVEDRSRSHNEQFF

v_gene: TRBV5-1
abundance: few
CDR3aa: CASSLGLAGIVEQFF

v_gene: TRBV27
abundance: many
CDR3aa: CASSLRTRGNEQFF

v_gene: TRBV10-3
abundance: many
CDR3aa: CAISEPGTSGSLPQTPYEQYF

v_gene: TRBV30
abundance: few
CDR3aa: CAWSRGLAGVEQFF

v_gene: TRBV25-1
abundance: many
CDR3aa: CASSEWSGQETQYF

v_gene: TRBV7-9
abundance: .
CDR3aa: CASSDITRSGNEQFF

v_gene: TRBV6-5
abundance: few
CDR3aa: CASSYTSVQETQYF

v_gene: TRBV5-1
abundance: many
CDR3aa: CASSLGGIGGDEQFF

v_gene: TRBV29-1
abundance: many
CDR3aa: CSVVGTSGSLHYYNEQFF

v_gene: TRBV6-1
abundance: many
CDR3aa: CASSDHTIPQETQYF

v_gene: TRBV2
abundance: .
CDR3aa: CASRTPGHKQFF

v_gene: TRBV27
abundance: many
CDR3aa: CASSLGGNNQPQHF

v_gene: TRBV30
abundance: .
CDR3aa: CAWRRFQNNEKLFF

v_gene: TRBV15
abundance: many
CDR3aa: CATSTGTSGGADTQYF

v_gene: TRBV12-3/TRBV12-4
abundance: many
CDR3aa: CASSLQGFEAFF

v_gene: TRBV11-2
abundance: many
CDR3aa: CASSSNADREQFF

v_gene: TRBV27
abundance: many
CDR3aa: CASSSPGQGAREAFF

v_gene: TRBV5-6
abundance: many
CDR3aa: CASSLRGGIRSDEAFF

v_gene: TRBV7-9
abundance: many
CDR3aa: CASSTRQGLDTEAFF

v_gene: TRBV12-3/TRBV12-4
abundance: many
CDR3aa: CASSSVAGGGELFF

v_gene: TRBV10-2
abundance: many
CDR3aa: CASSSRQLYNEQFF

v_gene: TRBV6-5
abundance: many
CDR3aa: CASRRYNEQFF

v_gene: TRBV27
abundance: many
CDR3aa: CASSFRRGELFF

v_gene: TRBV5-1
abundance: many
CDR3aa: CASSHGTGANTEAFF

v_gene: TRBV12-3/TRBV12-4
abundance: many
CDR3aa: CASGWEDTQYF

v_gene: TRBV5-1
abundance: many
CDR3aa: CASRGGAGTEGEQFF